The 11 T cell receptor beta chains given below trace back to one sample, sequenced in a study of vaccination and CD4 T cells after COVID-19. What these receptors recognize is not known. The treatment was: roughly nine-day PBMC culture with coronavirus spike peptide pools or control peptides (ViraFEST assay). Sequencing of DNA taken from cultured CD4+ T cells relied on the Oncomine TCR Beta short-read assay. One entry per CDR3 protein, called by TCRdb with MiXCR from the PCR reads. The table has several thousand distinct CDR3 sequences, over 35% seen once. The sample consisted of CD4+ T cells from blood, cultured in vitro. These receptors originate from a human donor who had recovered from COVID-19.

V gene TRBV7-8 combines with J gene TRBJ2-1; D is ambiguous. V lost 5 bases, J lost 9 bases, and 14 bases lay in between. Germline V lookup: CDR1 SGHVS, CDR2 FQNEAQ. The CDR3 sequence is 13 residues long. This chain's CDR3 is CASSLPFLSEQFF. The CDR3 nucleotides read TGTGCCAGCAGCCTCCCTTTTCTCTCTGAGCAGTTCTTC.

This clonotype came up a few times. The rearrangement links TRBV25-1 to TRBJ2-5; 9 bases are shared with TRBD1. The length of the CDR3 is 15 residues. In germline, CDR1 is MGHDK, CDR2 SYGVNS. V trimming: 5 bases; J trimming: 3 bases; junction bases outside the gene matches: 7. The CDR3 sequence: CASSPMGTGKETQYF. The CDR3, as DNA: TGTGCCAGCAGTCCAATGGGGACAGGGAAAGAGACCCAGTACTTC. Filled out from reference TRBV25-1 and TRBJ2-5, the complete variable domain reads EADIYQTPRYLVIGTGKKITLECSQTMGHDKMYWYQQDPGMELHLIHYSYGVNSTEKGDLSSESTVSRIRTEHFPLTLESARPSHTSQYLCASSPMGTGKETQYFGPGTRLLVL.

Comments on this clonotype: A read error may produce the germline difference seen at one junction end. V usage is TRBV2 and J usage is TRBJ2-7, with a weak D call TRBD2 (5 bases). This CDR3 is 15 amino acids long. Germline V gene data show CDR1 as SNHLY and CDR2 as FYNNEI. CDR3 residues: CASSYLERAPYEQYF. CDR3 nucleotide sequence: TGCGCCAGCAGCTATCTGGAGAGGGCCCCTTACGAGCAGTACTTC.

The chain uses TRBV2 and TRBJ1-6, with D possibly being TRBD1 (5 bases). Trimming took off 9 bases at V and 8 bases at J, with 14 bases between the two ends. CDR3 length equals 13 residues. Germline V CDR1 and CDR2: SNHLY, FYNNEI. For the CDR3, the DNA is TGTGCCAGGAAGGGCCAGGGTGATTCACCCCTCCACTTT. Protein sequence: CARKGQGDSPLHF. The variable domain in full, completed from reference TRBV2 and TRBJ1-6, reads EPEVTQTPSHQVTQMGQEVILRCVPISNHLYFYWYRQILGQKVEFLVSFYNNEISEKSEIFDDQFSVERPDGSNFTLKIRSTKLEDSAMYFCARKGQGDSPLHFGNGTRLTVT.

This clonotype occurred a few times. The CDR3 DNA sequence: TGTGCCAGCAGCCAAACCGGGACAGGCTATGGCTACACCTTC. It translates to CASSQTGTGYGYTF. The chain has TRBV6-2 or TRBV6-3 and TRBJ1-2, with 8 bases lining up with TRBD1. Germline V gene sequence: CDR1 MNHEY, CDR2 SVGEGT. CDR3 length: 14 residues. With 6 bases clipped from V and 4 bases from J, the junction kept 7 bases outside the gene matches.

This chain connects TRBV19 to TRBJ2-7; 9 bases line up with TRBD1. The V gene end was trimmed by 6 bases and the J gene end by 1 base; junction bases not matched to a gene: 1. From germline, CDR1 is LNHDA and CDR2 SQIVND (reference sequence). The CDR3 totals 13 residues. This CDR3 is CASRDRGSYEQYF. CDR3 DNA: TGTGCCAGTAGGGACAGGGGTTCCTACGAGCAGTACTTC.

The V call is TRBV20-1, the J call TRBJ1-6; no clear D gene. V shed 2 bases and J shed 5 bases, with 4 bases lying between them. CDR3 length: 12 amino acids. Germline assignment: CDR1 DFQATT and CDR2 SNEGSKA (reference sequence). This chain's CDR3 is CSARRNNSPLHF. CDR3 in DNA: TGCAGTGCTAGACGAAATAATTCACCCCTCCACTTT.

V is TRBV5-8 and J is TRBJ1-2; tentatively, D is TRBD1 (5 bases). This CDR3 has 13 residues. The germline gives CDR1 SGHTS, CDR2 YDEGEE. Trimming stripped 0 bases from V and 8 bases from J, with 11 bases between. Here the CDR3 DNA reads TGTGCCAGCAGCTTGGTCGGCCGGGGCGGCTACACCTTC. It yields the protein CASSLVGRGGYTF. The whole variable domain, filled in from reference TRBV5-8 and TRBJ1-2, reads EAGVTQSPTHLIKTRGQQATLRCSPISGHTSVYWYQQALGLGLQFLLWYDEGEERNRGNFPPRFSGRQFPNYSSELNVNALELEDSALYLCASSLVGRGGYTFGSGTRLTVV.

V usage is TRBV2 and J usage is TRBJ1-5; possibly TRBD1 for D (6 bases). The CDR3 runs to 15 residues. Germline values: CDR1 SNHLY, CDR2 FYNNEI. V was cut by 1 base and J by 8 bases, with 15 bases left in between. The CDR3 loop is CASSEEGGLGEPQHF. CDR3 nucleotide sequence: TGTGCCAGCAGTGAAGAGGGGGGGCTCGGGGAGCCCCAGCATTTT.

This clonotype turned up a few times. The CDR3 bases are TGTGCCAGCAGCCCCGGGACAGGGATCTATGGCTACACCTTC. Amino acid sequence: CASSPGTGIYGYTF. The chain links TRBV7-9 to TRBJ1-2; 9 bases agree with TRBD1. The J segment lost 4 bases and the V segment lost 5 bases, leaving 5 bases of the junction unmatched. The CDR3 is made up of 14 amino acids. Germline CDR1 reads SEHNR; CDR2 reads FQNEAQ (reference sequence).

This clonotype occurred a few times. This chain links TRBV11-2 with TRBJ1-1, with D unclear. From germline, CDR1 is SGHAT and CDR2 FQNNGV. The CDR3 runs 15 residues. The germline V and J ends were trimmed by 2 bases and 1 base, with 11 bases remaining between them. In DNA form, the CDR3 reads TGTGCCAGCAGCTTAAAGGTACAGACGAACACTGAAGCTTTCTTT. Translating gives CASSLKVQTNTEAFF.